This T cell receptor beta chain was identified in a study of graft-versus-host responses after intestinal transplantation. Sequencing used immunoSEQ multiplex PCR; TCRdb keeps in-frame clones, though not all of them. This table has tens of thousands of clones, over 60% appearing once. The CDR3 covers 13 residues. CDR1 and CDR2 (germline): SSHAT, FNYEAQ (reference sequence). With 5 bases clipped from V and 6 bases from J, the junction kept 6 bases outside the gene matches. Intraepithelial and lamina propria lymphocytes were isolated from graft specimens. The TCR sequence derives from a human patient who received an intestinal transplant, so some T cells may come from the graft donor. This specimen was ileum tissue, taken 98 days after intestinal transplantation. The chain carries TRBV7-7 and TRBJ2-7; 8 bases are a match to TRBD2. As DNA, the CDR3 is TGTGCCAGCAGCCGAGTCGGGGGGGCCGAGCAGTACTTC. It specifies CASSRVGGAEQYF.